This T cell receptor (beta chain) was identified during a study of vaccination and CD4 T cells after COVID-19. General study results and limits: Convalescent patients saw a median about 90% of their reactive clones show up only after vaccination.

Comments on this clonotype: What it binds is not known.

Treatment described: roughly 10-day PBMC culture with coronavirus spike peptide pools or control peptides (ViraFEST assay). The Oncomine TCR Beta short-read assay was applied to DNA of cultured CD4+ T cells. TCRdb reprocessed the PCR reads via MiXCR and lists one record per CDR3 protein. This table holds 13,000 to 15,000 distinct CDR3 sequences, about a third found once. The sequence came from a human donor with COVID-19. Material: cultured CD4+ T cells from blood.

In DNA, the CDR3 is TGTGCCAGCAGCTTCGGACAGGTGAACACTGAAGCTTTCTTT. Its translation is CASSFGQVNTEAFF. The gene calls are TRBV7-9 and TRBJ1-1; 7 bases agree with TRBD1. The germline CDR1 and CDR2 sequences are SEHNR and FQNEAQ (reference sequence). Unmatched junction bases numbered 1, after V lost 3 bases and J lost 0 bases. The CDR3 consists of 14 residues.